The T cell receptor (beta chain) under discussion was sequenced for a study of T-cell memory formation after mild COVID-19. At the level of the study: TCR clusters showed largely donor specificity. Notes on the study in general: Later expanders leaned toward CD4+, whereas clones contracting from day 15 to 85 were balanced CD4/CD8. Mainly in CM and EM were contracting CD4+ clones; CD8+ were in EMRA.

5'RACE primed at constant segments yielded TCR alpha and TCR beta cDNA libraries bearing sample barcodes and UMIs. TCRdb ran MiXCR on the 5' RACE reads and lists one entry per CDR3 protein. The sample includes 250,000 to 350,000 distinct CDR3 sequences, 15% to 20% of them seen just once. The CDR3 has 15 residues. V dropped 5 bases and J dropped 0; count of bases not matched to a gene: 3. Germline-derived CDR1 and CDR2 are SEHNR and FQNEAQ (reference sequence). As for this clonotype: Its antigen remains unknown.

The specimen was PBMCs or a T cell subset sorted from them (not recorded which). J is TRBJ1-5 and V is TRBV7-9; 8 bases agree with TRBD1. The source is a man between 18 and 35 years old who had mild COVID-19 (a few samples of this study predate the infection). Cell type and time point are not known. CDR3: CASSRTGSSNQPQHF. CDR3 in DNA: TGTGCCAGCAGCCGGACAGGGAGTAGCAATCAGCCCCAGCATTTT.